Below are 2 T cell receptor beta chains sequenced from a single sample in a study of OX40 agonist ivuxolimab in advanced cancers. The method was immunoSEQ multiplex PCR; TCRdb's version includes in-frame clones alone and lacks a portion of them. The table shows tens of thousands of clones, with approximately 91% occurring only once. Sequences were derived from CD4+ or CD8+ T cells sorted from blood, sampled in a trial of the OX40 agonist ivuxolimab. The receptors stem from an adult with an advanced solid tumor such as melanoma, head and neck, liver or kidney cancer.

The CDR3 DNA sequence: TGCGCCAGCAGCTTGGTTAGGAATCGGGAAAACGGTGAGCAGTTCTTC. Translating gives CASSLVRNRENGEQFF. V and J are TRBV5-1 and TRBJ2-1; tentatively, D is TRBD2 (5 bases). The CDR3 runs to 16 residues. Germline-derived CDR1 and CDR2 are SGHRS and YFSETQ. V dropped 0 bases and J dropped 9 bases, with 19 bases sitting between them.

J is TRBJ2-5 and V is TRBV18, with 9 bases lining up with TRBD1. The J segment lost 4 bases and the V segment lost 6 bases, leaving 9 bases of the junction unmatched. Germline lookup yields CDR1 KGHSH and CDR2 LQKENI. The CDR3 covers 15 residues. This CDR3 is CASSPGQGFRETQYF. In DNA form, the CDR3 reads TGTGCCAGCTCCCCGGGACAGGGTTTCCGAGAGACCCAGTACTTC.